The next 26 T cell receptor beta chains were all read from a single sample in a study of human T cells and chemical hapten exposure. Indicated time point: healthy volunteer bleed at 2 weeks. Extraction yielded total RNA from whole blood (unfractionated). TCRdb fed the RACE reads into MiXCR, producing one record per CDR3 protein. Of around 130,000 distinct CDR3 sequences in the sample, around 8.2% were seen once. The material sequenced was whole blood. The source is a male donor in good health. Some clones in this sample may be carry-over from other donors' samples.

In regard to this clonotype: With a much larger clone just one base away, this may be a read error. Lacking the conserved final phenylalanine or tryptophan, this CDR3 likely reflects a read error. The gene calls are TRBV7-9 and TRBJ2-7; 8 bases align to TRBD1. Germline trimming cut 4 bases from V and 1 base from J; bases unmatched to any gene: 6. The germline V gene has CDR1 SEHNR and CDR2 FQNEAQ (reference sequence). This CDR3 region has 15 residues. As DNA, the CDR3 is TGTGCCAGCAGCTCCCGGACAGGGCCTTCCTACGAGCAGTACTGC. It encodes CASSSRTGPSYEQYC.

This clonotype was counted between two and nine times. The chain has TRBV5-1 and TRBJ2-7; TRBD1 matches at 8 bases. CDR3 length: 16 amino acids. Germline-derived CDR1 and CDR2 are SGHRS and YFSETQ. The trim removed 4 bases at V and 1 base at J, leaving 10 bases unmatched. The CDR3 region has the DNA TGCGCCAGCAGCCCCCCGACAGGGGAGGCATCCTACGAGCAGTACTTC. This translates into CASSPPTGEASYEQYF. Full variable domain (missing parts from reference TRBV5-1 and TRBJ2-7): KAGVTQTPRYLIKTRGQQVTLSCSPISGHRSVSWYQQTPGQGLQFLFEYFSETQRNKGNFPGRFSGRQFSNSRSEMNVSTLELGDSALYLCASSPPTGEASYEQYFGPGTRLTVT.

This clonotype has ten or more counts. The V call is TRBV20-1, the J call TRBJ1-6; D is unresolved. Germline lookup yields CDR1 DFQATT and CDR2 SNEGSKA (reference sequence). V was cut by 0 bases and J by 6 bases, with 18 bases left in between. The CDR3 contains 17 residues. As DNA, the CDR3 is TGCAGTGCTAGAGATAGACTAGTAGGGAATCTTAATTCACCCCTCCACTTT. Protein sequence: CSARDRLVGNLNSPLHF.

This clonotype has a count of ten or more. J is TRBJ1-1 and V is TRBV3-1; D remains ambiguous. Germline V lookup: CDR1 LGHDT, CDR2 YNNKEL (reference sequence). Trimming removed 0 bases from V and 4 bases from J, with 6 bases in between. The CDR3 extends over 13 amino acids. In DNA, the CDR3 is TGTGCCAGCAGCCAAGACAGCCTCACTGAAGCTTTCTTT. Translation: CASSQDSLTEAFF.

This clonotype was found a few times. V gene TRBV27 combines with J gene TRBJ1-2, with 9 bases lining up with TRBD1. The CDR3 has 15 residues. Germline CDR1 is MNHEY and CDR2 is SMNVEV (reference sequence). Unmatched junction bases numbered 9, after V lost 5 bases and J lost 5 bases. The chain's CDR3 is CASSKGGQGRYGYTF. CDR3 bases: TGTGCCAGCAGTAAGGGTGGACAGGGGAGATATGGCTACACCTTC.

The sample holds a few counts of this clonotype. This chain links TRBV6-2 or TRBV6-3 with TRBJ2-1; possible D gene TRBD2, 6 bases. The length of the CDR3 is 18 residues. CDR1 is MNHEY, CDR2 SVGEGT, per germline. The ends were cut back, 2 bases at V and 5 bases at J, with 22 bases in the middle. The CDR3 here is CASSYTPPMASAHNEQFF. Here the CDR3 DNA reads TGTGCCAGCAGTTACACCCCCCCGATGGCTAGCGCCCACAATGAGCAGTTCTTC.

This clonotype was seen only a few times. The rearrangement joins TRBV4-1 to TRBJ2-7, with D tentatively TRBD2 (6 bases). The V gene lost 5 bases and the J gene lost 2 bases, with 13 bases spanning the gap. This CDR3 region has 14 residues. CDR1 and CDR2 from the germline V gene are MGHRA and YSYEKL. CDR3 nucleotides: TGCGCCAGCAGCGCCTCGGAGGGGCCCTACGAGCAGTACTTC. Translation: CASSASEGPYEQYF.

This clonotype was seen many times. The V gene is TRBV13, the J gene TRBJ2-1, with D maybe TRBD2 (7 bases). The CDR3 covers 18 residues. Per the germline V gene, CDR1 is PRHDT and CDR2 is FYEKMQ (reference sequence). Trimming pared 4 bases from V and 7 bases from J, leaving 26 bases between. DNA of the CDR3: TGTGCCAGCAGCTCGAGGAGGTCCGGGGGGCGCCGGGGGAATGAGCAGTTCTTC. It translates to CASSSRRSGGRRGNEQFF.

This clonotype was seen more than once but under ten times. CDR3 protein: CASSKKPLAGIGPDYEQYF. For the CDR3, the DNA is TGCGCCAGCAGCAAAAAGCCGCTAGCGGGAATTGGACCGGACTACGAGCAGTACTTC. The genes are TRBV5-1 and TRBJ2-7; TRBD2 matches 9 bases. CDR3 length equals 19 residues. CDR1 is SGHRS, CDR2 YFSETQ, per germline. Trimming cost V 4 bases and J 3 bases; bases outside gene matches: 20.

This clonotype has a count of ten or more. CDR3 nucleotides: TGTGCCAGCAGGGGGACAGCAAACACTGAAGCTTTCTTT. Amino acid sequence: CASRGTANTEAFF. The rearrangement joins TRBV2 to TRBJ1-1, with 7 bases that match TRBD1. Germline V gene sequence: CDR1 SNHLY, CDR2 FYNNEI. V was clipped by 6 bases and J by 2 bases; unmatched bases: 3. This CDR3 spans 13 amino acids.

This clonotype appeared a few times. The chain has TRBV6-1 and TRBJ2-5; tentatively, D is TRBD1 or TRBD2 (5 bases each). The length of the CDR3 is 14 residues. The V gene lost 3 bases and the J gene lost 4 bases, with 12 bases spanning the gap. The germline V gene encodes CDR1 MNHNS and CDR2 SASEGT. CDR3 nucleotide sequence: TGTGCCAGCAGTGAGCCGGGACGGAGAGAGACCCAGTACTTC. It codes for CASSEPGRRETQYF.

This clonotype was seen more than once but under ten times. The V call is TRBV19, the J call TRBJ2-1, with unresolved D. The V gene lost 3 bases and the J gene lost 4 bases, with 10 bases spanning the gap. Germline V lookup: CDR1 LNHDA, CDR2 SQIVND (reference sequence). The CDR3 spans 14 residues. CDR3: CASSMKDEYNEQFF. In DNA, the CDR3 is TGTGCCAGTAGTATGAAAGACGAGTACAATGAGCAGTTCTTC. Supplemented by reference TRBV19 and TRBJ2-1, the full variable domain reads DGGITQSPKYLFRKEGQNVTLSCEQNLNHDAMYWYRQDPGQGLRLIYYSQIVNDFQKGDIAEGYSVSREKKESFPLTVTSAQKNPTAFYLCASSMKDEYNEQFFGPGTRLTVL.

This clonotype showed up many times. The chain has TRBV7-2 and TRBJ1-6; D may be TRBD1 (5 bases). V was cut by 7 bases and J by 10 bases, with 11 bases left in between. In germline, CDR1 is SGHTA, CDR2 FQGNSA. The CDR3 runs to 12 residues. DNA for the CDR3: TGTGCCAGCATGTGGGGGGAGTCACCCCTCCACTTT. It encodes CASMWGESPLHF.

V is TRBV7-9 and J is TRBJ2-7; 12 positions match TRBD1. Germline values: CDR1 SEHNR, CDR2 FQNEAQ (reference sequence). The ends lost 4 bases at V and 5 bases at J; junction bases unmatched: 6. The length of the CDR3 is 15 residues. This chain's CDR3 is CASSSRDRGPDEQYF. CDR3 nucleotide sequence: TGTGCCAGCAGCTCCCGGGACAGGGGGCCCGACGAGCAGTACTTC.

This clonotype has more than one count but fewer than ten. This sequence joins TRBV7-6 and TRBJ2-5, with a tentative D call TRBD1 (5 bases). The CDR3 sequence is 16 residues long. V lost 1 base and J lost 7, with 19 bases in between. The germline gives CDR1 SGHVS, CDR2 FNYEAQ. As DNA, the CDR3 is TGTGCCAGCAGCTTAGAGTCAGCCCCACAGGTCGGGACCCAGTACTTC. This gives the protein CASSLESAPQVGTQYF.

This chain uses TRBV10-1 with TRBJ1-3; D not resolved. The CDR3 covers 14 residues. Germline CDR1 WNHNN, CDR2 SYGVQD (reference sequence). Trimming took off 1 base at V and 5 bases at J, with 9 bases between the two ends. The CDR3 sequence: CASSEFGTRNTIYF. CDR3 bases: TGCGCCAGCAGTGAGTTTGGTACAAGAAACACCATATATTTT.

There are many counts of this clonotype. At one end, the junction sequence differs from germline, possibly due to a read error. The chain recombines TRBV28 with TRBJ1-5; the D is unclear. Germline V gene lookup returns CDR1 MDHEN and CDR2 SYDVKM. The CDR3 contains 15 residues. This chain's CDR3 is CASSTPVGSDQPQHF. CDR3 nucleotide sequence: TGTGCCAGCAGTACGCCTGTCGGTAGCGATCAGCCCCAGCATTTT.

The CDR3 region is CASSFAGNNSPLHF. The CDR3 DNA follows: TGTGCCAGCAGCTTTGCAGGAAATAATTCACCCCTCCACTTT. V usage is TRBV7-3 and J usage is TRBJ1-6; D gene unclear. V was cut by 3 bases and J by 5 bases, with 8 bases left in between. The germline V gene encodes CDR1 SGHTA and CDR2 FQGTGA. The CDR3 is 14 residues long.

This clonotype has at least ten counts. The V gene is TRBV28, the J gene TRBJ1-1; 10 bases align to TRBD1. The CDR3 sequence is 14 residues long. The J segment lost 6 bases and the V segment lost 6 bases, leaving 7 bases of the junction unmatched. Germline loops: CDR1 MDHEN, CDR2 SYDVKM. The CDR3 nucleotides are TGTGCCAGCAGCCAGGACAGGGGGAGGGCTGAAGCTTTCTTT. Translated, it gives CASSQDRGRAEAFF.

There are a few counts of this clonotype. The V gene is TRBV14, the J gene TRBJ2-1; 13 nucleotides align to TRBD2. The CDR3 runs to 19 residues. Trimming took 6 bases from V and 2 from J; bases not matched to a gene: 13. The V gene's germline CDR1 is SGHDN and CDR2 FVKESK. In DNA form, the CDR3 reads TGTGCCAGCAGTCTAAGACTAGCGGGGGGACAAAAAACCTACAATGAGCAGTTCTTC. It specifies CASSLRLAGGQKTYNEQFF.

This clonotype was picked up many times. This rearrangement joins TRBV29-1 to TRBJ2-3, with D hard to call. This CDR3 is built from 13 residues. V was shortened by 3 bases and J by 0 bases, with 7 bases between the two germline ends. The germline V gene has CDR1 SQVTM and CDR2 ANQGSEA. CDR3 DNA: TGCAGCGTTGAGTCCGTTAGCACAGATACGCAGTATTTT. It is translated as CSVESVSTDTQYF.

On this clonotype: Relative to the germline gene, one junction end is altered; a read error may explain this. The chain links TRBV11-2 to TRBJ2-7; 8 positions match TRBD1. This CDR3 is built from 15 residues. Germline assignment: CDR1 SGHAT and CDR2 FQNNGV. The CDR3: CGSSPNQGARGEQYF. CDR3 nucleotide sequence: TGTGGCAGCAGCCCCAACCAGGGGGCGCGCGGCGAGCAGTACTTC.

This clonotype has just a few counts. The V call is TRBV20-1, the J call TRBJ1-3; D gene ambiguous. The germline CDR1 and CDR2 sequences are DFQATT and SNEGSKA (reference sequence). This CDR3 region has 15 residues. Trimming stripped 0 bases from V and 8 bases from J, with 17 bases between. CDR3 sequence reads: CSARDGKRTGDTIYF. The DNA for the CDR3 is TGCAGTGCTAGAGATGGGAAGAGGACGGGCGACACCATATATTTT.

This clonotype came up many times. V usage is TRBV18 and J usage is TRBJ2-5, with D tentatively TRBD2 (6 bases). CDR3 length: 14 amino acids. The V end was cut by 3 bases, the J end by 4 bases, with 12 bases between. Germline CDR1 KGHSH, CDR2 LQKENI. The CDR3 region is CASSPPGLPETQYF. The CDR3 coding sequence is TGTGCCAGCTCACCCCCGGGACTTCCAGAGACCCAGTACTTC. Together with reference TRBV18 and TRBJ2-5, the CDR3 gives the full variable domain: NAGVMQNPRHLVRRRGQEARLRCSPMKGHSHVYWYRQLPEEGLKFMVYLQKENIIDESGMPKERFSAEFPKEGPSILRIQQVVRGDSAAYFCASSPPGLPETQYFGPGTRLLVL.

This clonotype has more than one count but fewer than ten. CDR3: CAISDGTASYEQYF. The CDR3 DNA reads as TGTGCCATCAGCGACGGGACAGCTTCCTACGAGCAGTACTTC. The V and J genes are TRBV10-3 and TRBJ2-7, with TRBD1 identical over 7 bases. Looked up from germline, CDR1 is ENHRY and CDR2 is SYGVKD. The CDR3 extends over 14 amino acids. V lost 6 bases and J lost 1; bases outside the gene matches: 6.

The chain links TRBV7-9 to TRBJ2-7, with 7 positions matching TRBD1. CDR1 is SEHNR, CDR2 FQNEAQ, per germline (reference sequence). The CDR3 has 16 residues. The junction had 11 bases not matched to a gene; V was cut back by 5 bases and J by 1 base. CDR3 coding DNA: TGTGCCAGCAGCCATACACAGGGGCGACTTTCCTACGAGCAGTACTTC. It yields the protein CASSHTQGRLSYEQYF.